This TCR beta chain was sequenced in a study of metastatic and nonmetastatic thyroid tumors. Study-level information: Repertoires were compared across blood and tumor or nodule tissue from malignant and benign thyroid patients. The study, taken as a whole, reports: Malignant tumors reportedly showed significantly higher TCR beta diversity than benign nodules in both blood and tumor.

As processed by the authors: Across clinicopathological groups, CDR3 differences served as the basis for building a distant-metastasis classifier for papillary thyroid cancer. TCRdb reprocessed the PCR reads using MiXCR. TCRdb's processing, not the authors' own work, is the source of the V and J calls. The table has over 45,000 clones, approximately 20% seen once; the top ten hold roughly 3.8%. Germline V gene sequence: CDR1 MNHEY, CDR2 SMNVEV (reference sequence). V shed 5 bases and J shed 5 bases, with 19 bases lying between them. This CDR3 is 15 amino acids long. There are many counts of this clone. Its antigen is still unknown. Prior to thyroid surgery, none of the patients had received any treatment.

This sequence was found in a male donor with papillary thyroid cancer or a benign thyroid nodule (not recorded which). Some clones in this sample may be carry-over from other donors' samples. Sequenced input: blood. V gene TRBV27 combines with J gene TRBJ2-7; TRBD1 might be the D (7 bases). This chain's CDR3 is CASSPQGGIGDEQYF. The CDR3 DNA follows: TGTGCCAGCAGTCCGCAGGGGGGTATTGGGGACGAGCAGTACTTC.